The rows below give T cell receptor beta chains drawn from one sample of a study of blood T cell repertoires in COVID-19. Clones were read by immunoSEQ multiplex PCR, and TCRdb kept only the in-frame ones, dropping some. The data contain a few hundred thousand clones, 80% to 90% of them seen just once; the ten biggest clones take up roughly 7.1%. The sequenced sample consisted of peripheral blood. The receptors were gathered from a woman aged 55 to 70 with COVID-19, enrolled during active disease. Both conserved end residues are trimmed from each CDR3. Clone size appears in some rows only: once, few, many, or a class for an expanded clone.

clone_size	v_call	cdr3_aa
NA	TRBV7-6	ASSPGQTKRTQY
few	TRBV6-5	ASSYNRGASYEQY
NA	TRBV13	ASSSRDRGGNEQF
NA	TRBV18	ASSPGAGNGYT
NA	TRBV5-1	ASSPQGDTGELF
NA	TRBV6-2/TRBV6-3	ASSYRDRATKNTEAF
NA	TRBV4-1	ASSQGQGTKNIQY
once	TRBV14	ASSQDRDSPYEQY
NA	TRBV9	ASSVGPGDSTGELF
NA	TRBV4-1	ASSPLTDRRNQPQH
NA	TRBV28	ASSLLGVRGTQY
once	TRBV4-3	ASSQIAGGLGTDTQY
NA	TRBV6-5	ASSPDRALGYT
NA	TRBV14	ASSQAFPYGYT
NA	TRBV5-1	ASSLATGWTIQY
NA	TRBV7-6	ASSLNQGRKETQY
NA	TRBV4-1	ASSRQGFGNEQY
NA	TRBV9	ASSGGTGAFDEQF
NA	TRBV9	ASSTRGGWSTEAF
NA	TRBV19	ASSIFQGERYTEAF
NA	TRBV11-2	ASSPSGETQY
NA	TRBV5-4	ASSNHRTSGGHNEQF